The 21 T cell receptor beta chains below were found in one sample sequenced in a study of blood T cell repertoires in COVID-19. Some clones are missing from TCRdb's copy, which holds only in-frame ones; the method was immunoSEQ multiplex PCR. In the table there are around 450,000 clones, 70% to 90% of which are singletons. The specimen sequenced was PBMCs or T cells enriched from blood (not recorded which). The receptors were gathered from a woman between 18 and 30 years old with acute COVID-19.

This chain links TRBV5-1 with TRBJ2-1; 8 bases map to TRBD2. CDR1 and CDR2 from the germline V gene are SGHRS and YFSETQ. After removal of 0 bases from V and 8 bases from J, the junction contained 10 bases not matched to a gene. The CDR3 contains 16 residues. The chain's CDR3 is CASSLEAGGGYDEQFF. The CDR3 bases are TGCGCCAGCAGCTTGGAGGCGGGGGGAGGTTACGATGAGCAGTTCTTC.

This sequence joins TRBV6-4 and TRBJ1-3, with D perhaps TRBD1 (6 bases). Trimming removed 10 bases from V and 1 base from J, with 20 bases in between. The CDR3 totals 16 residues. Looked up from germline, CDR1 is MRHNA and CDR2 is SNTAGT. For the CDR3, the DNA is TGTGCCACCCAGCAACAGGGCACCCCATCTGGAAACACCATATATTTT. This codes for CATQQQGTPSGNTIYF.

The rearrangement links TRBV9 to TRBJ2-2, with TRBD2 matching over 7 bases. With V trimmed by 4 bases and J by 6 bases, 9 bases remained unmatched. The CDR3 is made up of 15 amino acids. Per the germline V gene, CDR1 is SGDLS and CDR2 is YYNGEE. The CDR3, as DNA: TGTGCCAGCAGCTCCCGGACTAGTATTGCCGGGGAGCTGTTTTTT. Protein product: CASSSRTSIAGELFF.

CDR3 loop: CASSTPGGRSGELFF. The CDR3 region has the DNA TGTGCCAGCAGTACGCCAGGGGGTAGGTCCGGGGAGCTGTTTTTT. This chain joins TRBV25-1 and TRBJ2-2; 7 bases fit TRBD1. Germline loops: CDR1 MGHDK, CDR2 SYGVNS. Trimming took 5 bases from V and 6 from J; bases not matched to a gene: 9. CDR3 length equals 15 residues.

The chain has TRBV7-2 and TRBJ1-2, with TRBD1 identical over 7 bases. This CDR3 is built from 15 residues. The germline gives CDR1 SGHTA, CDR2 FQGNSA. The V gene end was trimmed by 1 base and the J gene end by 4 bases; junction bases not matched to a gene: 6. In nucleotides, the CDR3 is TGTGCCAGCAGCTTAGAACAGGGGCGTCTCTATGGCTACACCTTC. Amino acids: CASSLEQGRLYGYTF.

J is TRBJ2-2 and V is TRBV19; TRBD2 might be the D (5 bases). Between the trimmed V and J ends, which lost 6 bases and 3 bases, there was a span of 8 bases. Per the germline V gene, CDR1 is LNHDA and CDR2 is SQIVND (reference sequence). The CDR3 runs 13 residues. CDR3 sequence: CASRRDYTGELFF. In DNA, the CDR3 is TGTGCCAGTAGGAGGGATTACACCGGGGAGCTGTTTTTT.

As concerns this clone: Its ends do not fully match the called genes, so a read error is possible. This rearrangement joins TRBV5-4 to TRBJ2-7, with TRBD2 matching 8 bases. This CDR3 has 12 amino acids. Germline V gene data show CDR1 as SGHNT and CDR2 as YYREEE (reference sequence). The CDR3 nucleotides read TGTGCCAGCAGCTTGGATAGCGGGACGGGGGAATTC. As protein: CASSLDSGTGEF.

This chain connects TRBV19 to TRBJ1-5; 8 bases match TRBD1. This CDR3 spans 19 amino acids. V lost 7 bases, J lost 0 bases, and 17 bases stayed unmatched. CDR1 is LNHDA, CDR2 SQIVND, per germline (reference sequence). The CDR3 spells CASTDTGTGSSYSNQPQHF. The CDR3 DNA reads TGTGCCAGTACTGATACCGGGACAGGAAGCTCTTATAGCAATCAGCCCCAGCATTTT.

This clone was counted a single time. The V and J genes are TRBV6-5 and TRBJ2-3; 7 bases agree with TRBD1. The V gene's germline CDR1 is MNHEY and CDR2 SVGAGI. The V and J ends lost 5 bases and 0 bases, in that order; junction bases with no gene match: 5. This CDR3 contains 15 residues. CDR3 DNA: TGTGCCAGCAGTCCAAACAGGGGTAGCACAGATACGCAGTATTTT. Protein product: CASSPNRGSTDTQYF.

This rearrangement joins TRBV5-1 to TRBJ1-4; 10 bases match TRBD1. J gave up 5 bases and V 1 base, and 2 bases lay outside the gene matches. Germline lookup yields CDR1 SGHRS and CDR2 YFSETQ. The CDR3 runs to 15 residues. In DNA form, the CDR3 reads TGCGCCAGCAGCTTGCCGGGACAGGGGAATGAAAAACTGTTTTTT. Residues: CASSLPGQGNEKLFF.

The chain carries TRBV27 and TRBJ1-1; 8 bases agree with TRBD1. V lost 2 bases to trimming and J lost 0 bases; unmatched junction nucleotides: 5. Germline V gives CDR1 MNHEY, CDR2 SMNVEV (reference sequence). The CDR3 covers 16 residues. The CDR3 sequence: CASSLRTGLMNTEAFF. In DNA, the CDR3 is TGTGCCAGCAGTTTAAGGACAGGGCTCATGAACACTGAAGCTTTCTTT.

The rearrangement uses TRBV4-3 and TRBJ1-2, with TRBD1 identical over 7 bases. Germline CDR1 is LGHNA and CDR2 is YSLEER. There are 16 residues in the CDR3. Trimming at V came to 2 bases and at J to 6 bases, leaving 12 bases not matched to a gene. Here the CDR3 reads CASSQHSTGNKDGYTF. DNA of the CDR3: TGCGCCAGCAGCCAACACTCGACAGGGAATAAAGATGGCTACACCTTC.

The chain links TRBV11-2 to TRBJ2-3; D is undetermined. The CDR3 totals 14 residues. Trimming removed 7 bases from V and 0 bases from J, with 11 bases in between. Germline V lookup: CDR1 SGHAT, CDR2 FQNNGV. The CDR3 here is CASTPPPSTDTQYF. The CDR3 DNA reads as TGTGCCAGCACTCCCCCTCCTAGCACAGATACGCAGTATTTT.

This clone was detected once. CDR3 residues: CASSPSQGKNEQYF. The DNA for the CDR3 is TGTGCCAGCTCACCCTCACAGGGGAAGAACGAGCAGTACTTC. The rearrangement joins TRBV18 to TRBJ2-7; 7 bases match TRBD1. The CDR3 extends over 14 amino acids. The V gene's germline CDR1 is KGHSH and CDR2 LQKENI. With V trimmed by 3 bases and J by 5 bases, 7 bases remained unmatched.

The table lists this clone with many counts. V usage is TRBV29-1 and J usage is TRBJ2-7; the D gene is possibly TRBD2 (6 bases). This CDR3 is 12 amino acids long. The germline gives CDR1 SQVTM, CDR2 ANQGSEA. Between the trimmed V and J ends, which lost 7 bases and 4 bases, there was a span of 14 bases. CDR3 in DNA: TGCAGCGGGATGCGGGGAGCGTACGAGCAGTACTTC. This encodes CSGMRGAYEQYF.

V gene TRBV7-9 combines with J gene TRBJ2-7; D unclear. Trimming cost V 1 base and J 7 bases, with 5 bases left between them. This CDR3 is 11 amino acids long. CDR1 SEHNR and CDR2 FQNEAQ come from the germline V gene (reference sequence). The CDR3 protein is CASSLDLEQYF. The DNA for the CDR3 is TGTGCCAGCAGCTTAGATTTAGAGCAGTACTTC. The full variable domain, its missing parts supplied by reference TRBV7-9 and TRBJ2-7, is DTGVSQNPRHKITKRGQNVTFRCDPISEHNRLYWYRQTLGQGPEFLTYFQNEAQLEKSRLLSDRFSAERPKGSFSTLEIQRTEQGDSAMYLCASSLDLEQYFGPGTRLTVT.

The J gene is TRBJ2-1, the V gene TRBV10-3, with TRBD2 matching 8 bases. With 10 bases clipped from V and 7 bases from J, the junction kept 18 bases outside the gene matches. The length of the CDR3 is 16 residues. The V gene's germline CDR1 is ENHRY and CDR2 SYGVKD. CDR3 protein: CATHWLGSGRSNEQFF. Here the CDR3 DNA reads TGTGCCACCCACTGGTTGGGGAGCGGGAGAAGTAATGAGCAGTTCTTC.

The chain joins TRBV9 to TRBJ2-3; TRBD1 agrees at 9 bases. V was clipped by 0 bases and J by 3 bases; unmatched bases: 5. CDR1 and CDR2 (germline): SGDLS, YYNGEE. This CDR3 contains 16 residues. In nucleotides, the CDR3 is TGTGCCAGCAGCGTAGCGGGACAGGGTACAACAGATACGCAGTATTTT. It is translated as CASSVAGQGTTDTQYF. Together with reference TRBV9 and TRBJ2-3, the CDR3 gives the full variable domain: DSGVTQTPKHLITATGQRVTLRCSPRSGDLSVYWYQQSLDQGLQFLIQYYNGEERAKGNILERFSAQQFPDLHSELNLSSLELGDSALYFCASSVAGQGTTDTQYFGPGTRLTVL.

CDR3 sequence: CATSREPGGDENGYTF. CDR3 sequence (DNA): TGTGCCACCAGCAGAGAGCCAGGGGGCGATGAAAATGGCTACACCTTC. J is TRBJ1-2 and V is TRBV15; 8 bases map to TRBD1. The ends lost 0 bases at V and 6 bases at J; junction bases unmatched: 9. Germline V gene lookup returns CDR1 LNHNV and CDR2 YYDKDF (reference sequence). The CDR3 has 16 residues.

This clone has only a few counts. This chain uses TRBV3-1 (or the pseudogene TRBV3-2) with TRBJ1-1; possible D gene TRBD1, 6 bases. V lost 2 bases, J lost 3 bases, and 10 bases lay in between. The CDR3 totals 14 residues. Per germline, CDR1 LGHDT and CDR2 YNNKEL (reference sequence). In nucleotides, the CDR3 is TGTGCCAGCAGCCAAAGGGAGGGGGACACTGAAGCTTTCTTT. Its protein is CASSQREGDTEAFF.

A single count supports this clone. This rearrangement joins TRBV30 to TRBJ1-5, with 8 nucleotides matching TRBD1. The CDR3 length is 14 residues. CDR1 GTSNPN and CDR2 SVGIG come from the germline V gene (reference sequence). The trim removed 1 base at V and 6 bases at J, leaving 5 bases unmatched. The CDR3 DNA reads as TGTGCCTGGAGTGGAAAACAGGGGGGTCAGCCCCAGCATTTT. Translated, it gives CAWSGKQGGQPQHF.